This note documents a single T cell receptor (beta chain) sequence. Its antigen is undetermined. Time point denoted: pre-treatment sample, taken before nivolumab and TIL therapy. The immunoSEQ assay was v3. The assay was immunoSEQ multiplex PCR, and TCRdb's table has in-frame clones only and misses some. The repertoire has 16,000 or so clones, over 70% of them found once; the top ten carry 36%. These data come from a study of TIL therapy for anti-PD-1-resistant metastatic lung cancer. Across the study: Tumors were harvested before any PD-1/PD-L1 blockade. Tumors carried a median roughly 1.6 non-synonymous mutations per megabase. Regarding the study as a whole: This highly selected cohort may not generalize to typical lung cancer patients. TIL clonotype persistence in blood showed no apparent association with response.

The CDR3 runs 13 residues. Trimming removed 3 bases from V and 2 bases from J, with 8 bases in between. The germline V gene has CDR1 SGHRS and CDR2 YFSETQ. The TCR was taken from a person aged 25-85 years with non-small cell lung cancer. This chain links TRBV5-1 with TRBJ2-5, with D possibly being TRBD1 (6 bases). Here the sequenced sample was blood, taken at baseline. The CDR3 DNA reads TGCGCCAGCAGCTACGGACAGCAAGAGACCCAGTACTTC. Its protein product is CASSYGQQETQYF.